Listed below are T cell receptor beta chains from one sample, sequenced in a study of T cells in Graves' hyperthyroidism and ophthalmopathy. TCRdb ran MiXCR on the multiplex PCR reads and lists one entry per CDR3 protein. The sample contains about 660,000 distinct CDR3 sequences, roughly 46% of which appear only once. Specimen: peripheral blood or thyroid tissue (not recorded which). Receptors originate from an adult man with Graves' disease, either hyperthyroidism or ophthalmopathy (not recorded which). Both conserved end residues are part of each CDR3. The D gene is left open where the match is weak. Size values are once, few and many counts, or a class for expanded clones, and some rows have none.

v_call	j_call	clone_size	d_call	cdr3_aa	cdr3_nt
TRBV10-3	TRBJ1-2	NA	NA	CAISESGHGYTF	TGTGCCATCAGTGAGTCTGGGCATGGCTACACCTTC
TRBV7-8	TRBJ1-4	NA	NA	CASSFGRGGEKLFF	TGTGCCAGCAGCTTTGGAAGGGGAGGAGAAAAACTGTTTTTT
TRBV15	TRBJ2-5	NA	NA	CATSSSPVETQYF	TGTGCCACCAGCAGCTCCCCAGTGGAGACCCAGTACTTC
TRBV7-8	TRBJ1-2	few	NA	CASSLAGGGIFYGYTF	TGTGCCAGCAGCTTAGCGGGGGGCGGGATTTTCTATGGCTACACCTTC
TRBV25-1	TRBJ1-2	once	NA	CASSGLWGALYGYTF	TGTGCCAGCAGTGGGCTTTGGGGGGCCTTGTATGGCTACACCTTC
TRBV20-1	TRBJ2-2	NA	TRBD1	CSASTGQGGTGELFF	TGCAGTGCTAGCACTGGACAGGGGGGCACCGGGGAGCTGTTTTTT
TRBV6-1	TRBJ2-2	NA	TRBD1	CASKGTGSVTGELFF	TGTGCCAGCAAGGGGACAGGGTCTGTCACCGGGGAGCTGTTTTTT
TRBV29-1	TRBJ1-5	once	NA	CSVRALGQPQHF	TGCAGCGTACGGGCCTTAGGACAGCCCCAGCATTTT
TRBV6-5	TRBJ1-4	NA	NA	CASSYTQGSSEKLFF	TGTGCCAGCAGTTACACCCAGGGCAGCTCAGAAAAACTGTTTTTT
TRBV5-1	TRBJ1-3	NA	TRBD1	CASSSVGTGVSGNTIYF	TGCGCCAGCAGCTCGGTGGGGACAGGCGTCTCTGGAAACACCATATATTTT
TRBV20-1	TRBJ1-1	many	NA	CSARGARDTEAFF	TGCAGTGCTAGAGGAGCGCGGGACACTGAAGCTTTCTTT
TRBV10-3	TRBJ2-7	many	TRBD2	CAISEGTSGNYEQYF	TGTGCCATCAGTGAAGGGACTAGCGGAAACTACGAGCAGTACTTC
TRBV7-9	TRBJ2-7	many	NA	CASSSRDRTYEQYF	TGTGCCAGCAGCTCACGGGACCGAACCTACGAGCAGTACTTC
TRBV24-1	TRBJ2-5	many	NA	CATGRDEETQYF	TGTGCCACCGGCAGGGACGAGGAGACCCAGTACTTC
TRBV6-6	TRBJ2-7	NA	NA	CASSYRGTYEQYF	TGTGCCAGCAGTTACAGGGGAACCTACGAGCAGTACTTC
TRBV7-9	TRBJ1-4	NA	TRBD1	CASSQRQGEKLFF	TGTGCCAGCAGCCAAAGACAGGGTGAAAAACTGTTTTTT
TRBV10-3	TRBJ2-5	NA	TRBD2	CAISVRWWLVGGPGQETQYF	TGTGCCATCAGTGTACGGTGGTGGCTAGTGGGAGGGCCAGGCCAAGAGACCCAGTACTTC
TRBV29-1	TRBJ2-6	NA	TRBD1	CSVGIGGAGANVLTF	TGCAGCGTTGGCATAGGGGGCGCTGGGGCCAACGTCCTGACTTTC
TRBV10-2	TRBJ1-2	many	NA	CASSEGGFDGYTF	TGCGCCAGCAGTGAGGGAGGGTTTGATGGCTACACCTTC
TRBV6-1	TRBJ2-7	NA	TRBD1	CASRSGGSTYEQYF	TGTGCCAGCAGGTCAGGGGGATCAACCTACGAGCAGTACTTC
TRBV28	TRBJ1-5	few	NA	CASRGSGTGYNQPQHF	TGTGCCAGCAGGGGGTCCGGGACGGGTTACAATCAGCCCCAGCATTTT
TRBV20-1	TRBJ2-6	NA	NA	CSARRSGHTEAF	TGCAGTGCTAGAAGGTCGGGACACACTGAAGCTTTC
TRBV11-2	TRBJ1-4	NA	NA	CASSLILGTNEKLFF	TGTGCCAGCAGCTTAATTTTGGGGACTAATGAAAAACTGTTTTTT
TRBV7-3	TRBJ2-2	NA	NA	CASSFGTGNSGELFF	TGTGCCAGCAGTTTCGGGACGGGGAACTCCGGGGAGCTGTTTTTT
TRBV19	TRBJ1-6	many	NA	CASSTSTGRTHSPLHF	TGTGCCAGTAGTACGTCCACAGGGCGCACACATTCACCCCTCCACTTT
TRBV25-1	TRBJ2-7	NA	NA	CASSYEGRSAQGRINEQYF	TGTGCCAGCAGTTACGAGGGCCGATCGGCACAGGGTCGGATAAACGAGCAGTACTTC
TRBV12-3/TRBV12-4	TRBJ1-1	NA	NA	CASSSHRNMNTEAFF	TGTGCCAGCAGTTCGCACAGAAACATGAACACTGAAGCTTTCTTT
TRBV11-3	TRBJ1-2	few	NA	CASSPTGDVSGYTF	TGTGCCAGCAGCCCTACAGGAGACGTCTCTGGCTACACCTTC
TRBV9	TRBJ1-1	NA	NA	CASSVHKELTNTEAFF	TGTGCCAGCAGCGTACACAAGGAATTGACGAACACTGAAGCTTTCTTT
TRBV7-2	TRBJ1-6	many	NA	CASSLDLRGPSPLHF	TGTGCCAGCAGCTTAGACCTCAGGGGACCTTCACCCCTCCACTTT
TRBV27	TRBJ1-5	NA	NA	CASSSSTSRMTQHF	TGTGCCAGCAGTTCTAGTACCTCCCGGATGACCCAGCATTTT
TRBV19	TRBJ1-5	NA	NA	CASSTLSNQPQHF	TGTGCCAGTAGCACCCTTTCCAATCAGCCCCAGCATTTT
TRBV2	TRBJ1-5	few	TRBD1	CASSRGQGENQPQHF	TGTGCCAGCAGCCGCGGACAGGGGGAGAATCAGCCCCAGCATTTT
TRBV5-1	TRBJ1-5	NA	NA	CASSLTGASQPQPF	TGCGCCAGCAGCTTAACGGGGGCTAGTCAGCCCCAGCCTTTT
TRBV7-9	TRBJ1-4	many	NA	CASSLGLYRVEKLFF	TGTGCCAGCAGCTTAGGCTTATATCGGGTTGAAAAACTGTTTTTT
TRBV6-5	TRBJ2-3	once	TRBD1	CASSRSQGADTQYF	TGTGCCAGCAGTCGGAGCCAGGGGGCAGATACGCAGTATTTT
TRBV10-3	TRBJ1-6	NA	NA	CAISKDSNSPLHF	TGTGCCATCAGTAAGGACAGTAATTCACCCCTCCACTTT
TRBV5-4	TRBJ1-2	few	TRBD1	CASSLQGVGGYTF	TGTGCCAGCAGCTTACAGGGGGTGGGTGGCTACACCTTC
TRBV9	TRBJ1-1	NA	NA	CASSPSRRALNTEAFF	TGCGCCAGCAGCCCTTCCCGGCGAGCTTTGAACACTGAAGCTTTCTTT
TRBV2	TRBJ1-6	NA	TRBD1	CASSEAGTALHF	TGTGCCAGCAGTGAAGCGGGGACAGCCCTCCACTTT
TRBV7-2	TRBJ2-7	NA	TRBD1	CASSLRGLYEQYF	TGTGCCAGCAGCTTAAGGGGGCTCTACGAGCAGTACTTC
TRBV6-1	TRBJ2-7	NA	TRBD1	CASSYGTGLYEQYF	TGTGCCAGCAGTTACGGGACAGGACTCTACGAGCAGTACTTC
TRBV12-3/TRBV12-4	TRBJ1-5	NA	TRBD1	CASSRGTGGFHQPQHF	TGTGCCAGCAGCAGGGGGACAGGGGGCTTCCATCAGCCCCAGCATTTT
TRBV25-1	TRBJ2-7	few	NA	CASSLNGAYEQYF	TGTGCCAGCAGTTTAAACGGGGCCTACGAGCAGTACTTC
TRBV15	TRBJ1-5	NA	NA	CATSGISGNQPQHF	TGTGCCACCAGCGGGATATCGGGCAATCAGCCCCAGCATTTT
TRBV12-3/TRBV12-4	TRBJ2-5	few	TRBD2	CASSLRGGRQETQYF	TGTGCCAGCAGTTTACGGGGGGGGCGACAAGAGACCCAGTACTTC
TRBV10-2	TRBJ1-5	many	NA	CASSESGQGGNQPQHF	TGCGCCAGCAGTGAGTCGGGGCAGGGAGGCAATCAGCCCCAGCATTTT
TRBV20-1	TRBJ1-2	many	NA	CSARGSHNYGYTF	TGCAGTGCTAGAGGATCCCATAACTATGGCTACACCTTC
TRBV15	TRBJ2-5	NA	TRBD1	CATRTGEETQYF	TGTGCCACGAGGACAGGGGAGGAGACCCAGTACTTC
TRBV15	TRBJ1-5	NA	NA	CATSREGDQPQHF	TGTGCCACCAGCAGAGAAGGGGATCAGCCCCAGCATTTT
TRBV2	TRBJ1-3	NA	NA	CASSYGALSGNTIYF	TGTGCCAGCAGTTACGGGGCCCTCTCTGGAAACACCATATATTTT
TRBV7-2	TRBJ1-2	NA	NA	CASSQDRRETNYGYTF	TGCGCCAGCAGCCAAGATCGGAGAGAGACCAACTATGGCTACACCTTC
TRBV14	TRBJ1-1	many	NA	CASSPANWPEAFF	TGTGCCAGCAGCCCCGCGAATTGGCCCGAAGCTTTCTTT
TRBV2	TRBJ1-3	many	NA	CASSEEQDLNSGNTIYF	TGTGCCAGCAGTGAGGAGCAGGATCTCAACTCTGGAAACACCATATATTTT
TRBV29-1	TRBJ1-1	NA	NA	CSVYGRFTEAFF	TGCAGCGTTTACGGGAGATTTACTGAAGCTTTCTTT